This TCR beta chain was recovered during a study of beta chain features in type 1 diabetes. The CDR3 is 15 amino acids. The germline gives CDR1 GTSNPN, CDR2 SVGIG (reference sequence). V was cut by 5 bases and J by 1 base, with 17 bases left in between. Expressed TCRB transcripts were sequenced because the entire RNA isolate underwent reverse transcription. Libraries were prepared by immunoSEQ multiplex PCR; TCRdb keeps only in-frame clonotypes and omits some of them. The sample lists 350,000 to 400,000 clones, roughly 15% occurring once. The sample comprised naive CD4+ T cells from blood. The receptor was isolated from a woman in her late teens or twenties in good health. V and J are TRBV30 and TRBJ1-1; D remains ambiguous. This CDR3 is CAWAYRGMANTEAFF. CDR3 in DNA: TGTGCCTGGGCTTATAGAGGGATGGCGAACACTGAAGCTTTCTTT.